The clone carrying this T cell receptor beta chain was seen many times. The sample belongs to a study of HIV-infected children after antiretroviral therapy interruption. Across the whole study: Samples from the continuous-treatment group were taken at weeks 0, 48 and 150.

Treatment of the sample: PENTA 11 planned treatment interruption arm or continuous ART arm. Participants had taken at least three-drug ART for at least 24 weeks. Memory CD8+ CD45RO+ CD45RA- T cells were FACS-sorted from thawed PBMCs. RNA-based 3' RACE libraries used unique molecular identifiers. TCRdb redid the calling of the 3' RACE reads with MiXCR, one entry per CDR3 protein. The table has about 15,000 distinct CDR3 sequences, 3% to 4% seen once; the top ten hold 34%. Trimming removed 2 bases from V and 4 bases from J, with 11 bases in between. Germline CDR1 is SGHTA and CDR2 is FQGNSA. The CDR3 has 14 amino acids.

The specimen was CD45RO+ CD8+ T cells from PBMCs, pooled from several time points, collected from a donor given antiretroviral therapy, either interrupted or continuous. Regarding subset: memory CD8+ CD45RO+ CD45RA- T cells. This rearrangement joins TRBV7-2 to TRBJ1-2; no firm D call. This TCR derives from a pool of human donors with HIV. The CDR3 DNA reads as TGTGCCAGCAGCTTAAGCAGGCAGAGCTATGGCTACACCTTC. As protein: CASSLSRQSYGYTF.